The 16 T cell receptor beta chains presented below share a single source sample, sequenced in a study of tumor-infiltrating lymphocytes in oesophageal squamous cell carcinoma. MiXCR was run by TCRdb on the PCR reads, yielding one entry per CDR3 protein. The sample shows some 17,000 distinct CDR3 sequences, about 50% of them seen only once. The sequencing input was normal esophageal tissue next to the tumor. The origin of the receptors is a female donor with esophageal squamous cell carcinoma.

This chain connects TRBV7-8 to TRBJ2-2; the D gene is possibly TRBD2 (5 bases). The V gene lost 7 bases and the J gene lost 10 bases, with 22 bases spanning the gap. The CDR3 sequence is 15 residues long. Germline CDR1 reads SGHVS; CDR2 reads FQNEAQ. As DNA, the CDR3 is TGTGCCAGCACTCTGGGAGACCCGACGAACGCGGAGCTGTTTTTT. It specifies CASTLGDPTNAELFF.

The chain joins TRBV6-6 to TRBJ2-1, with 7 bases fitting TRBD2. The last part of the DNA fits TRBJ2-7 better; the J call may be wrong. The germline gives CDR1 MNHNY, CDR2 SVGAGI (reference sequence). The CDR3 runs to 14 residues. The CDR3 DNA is TGTGCCAGCAGTTACGGCGGGGGTCCCTACGAGCAGTACTTC. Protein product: CASSYGGGPYEQYF.

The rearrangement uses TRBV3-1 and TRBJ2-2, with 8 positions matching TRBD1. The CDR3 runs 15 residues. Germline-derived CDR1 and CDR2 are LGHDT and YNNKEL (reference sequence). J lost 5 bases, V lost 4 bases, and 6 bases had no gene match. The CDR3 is CASSLPGQGTGELFF. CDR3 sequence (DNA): TGTGCCAGCAGCCTCCCCGGACAGGGAACCGGGGAGCTGTTTTTT. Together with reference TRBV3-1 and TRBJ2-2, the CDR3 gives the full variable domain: DTAVSQTPKYLVTQMGNDKSIKCEQNLGHDTMYWYKQDSKKFLKIMFSYNNKELIINETVPNRFSPKSPDKAHLNLHINSLELGDSAVYFCASSLPGQGTGELFFGEGSRLTVL.

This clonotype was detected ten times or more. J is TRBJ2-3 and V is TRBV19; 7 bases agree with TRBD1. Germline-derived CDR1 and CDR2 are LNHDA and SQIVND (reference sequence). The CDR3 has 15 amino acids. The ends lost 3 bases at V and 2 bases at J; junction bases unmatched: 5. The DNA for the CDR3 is TGTGCCAGTAGTATTCAGGGACAGAACACAGATACGCAGTATTTT. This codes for CASSIQGQNTDTQYF.

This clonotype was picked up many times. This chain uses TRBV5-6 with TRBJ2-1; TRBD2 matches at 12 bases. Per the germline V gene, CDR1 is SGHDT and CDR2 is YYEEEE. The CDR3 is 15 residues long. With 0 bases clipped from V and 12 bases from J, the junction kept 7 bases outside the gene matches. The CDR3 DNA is TGTGCCAGCAGCTTGGGTCTAGCGGGAGGGCCGGGGCAGTTCTTC. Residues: CASSLGLAGGPGQFF.

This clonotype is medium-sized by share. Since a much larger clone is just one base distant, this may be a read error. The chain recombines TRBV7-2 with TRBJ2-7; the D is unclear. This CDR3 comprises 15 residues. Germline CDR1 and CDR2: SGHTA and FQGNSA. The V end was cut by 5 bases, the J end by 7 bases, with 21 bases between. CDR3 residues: CASSLNTDYYNEQYF. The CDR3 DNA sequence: TGTGCCAGCAGCCTAAATACAGATTACTACAATGAGCAGTACTTC.

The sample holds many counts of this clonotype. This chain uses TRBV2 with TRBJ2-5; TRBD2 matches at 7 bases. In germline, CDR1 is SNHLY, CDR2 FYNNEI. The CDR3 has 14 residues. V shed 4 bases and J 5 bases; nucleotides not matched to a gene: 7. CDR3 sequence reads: CASSGNAGVETQYF. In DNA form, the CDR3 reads TGTGCCAGCAGTGGGAATGCGGGGGTCGAGACCCAGTACTTC.

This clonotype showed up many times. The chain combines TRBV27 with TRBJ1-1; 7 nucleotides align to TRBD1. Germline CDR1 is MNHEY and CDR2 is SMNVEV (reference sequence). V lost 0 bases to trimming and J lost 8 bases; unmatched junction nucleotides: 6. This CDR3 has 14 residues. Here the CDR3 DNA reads TGTGCCAGCAGTTTATCGTGGGACAGCGTCGAAGCTTTCTTT. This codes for CASSLSWDSVEAFF.

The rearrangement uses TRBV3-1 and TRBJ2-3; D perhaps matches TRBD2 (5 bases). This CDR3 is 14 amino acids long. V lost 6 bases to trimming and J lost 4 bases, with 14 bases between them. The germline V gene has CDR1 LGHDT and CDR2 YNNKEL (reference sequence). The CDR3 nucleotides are TGTGCCAGCAGATGGCTAGCATCCCCAGATACGCAGTATTTT. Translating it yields CASRWLASPDTQYF.

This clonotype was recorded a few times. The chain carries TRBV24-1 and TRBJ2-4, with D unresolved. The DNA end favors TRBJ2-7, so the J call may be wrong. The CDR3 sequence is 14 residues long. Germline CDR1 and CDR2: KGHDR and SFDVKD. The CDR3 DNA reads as TGTGCCACCAGTGACCGTACTGGAACCTACGAGCAGTACTTC. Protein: CATSDRTGTYEQYF.

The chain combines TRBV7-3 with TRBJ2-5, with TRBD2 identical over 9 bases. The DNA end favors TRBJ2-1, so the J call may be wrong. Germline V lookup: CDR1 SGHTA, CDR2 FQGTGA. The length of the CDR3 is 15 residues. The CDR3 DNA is TGTGCCAGCAGCTTAGCTAGCGGGGCCTCCTACGAGCAGTTCTTC. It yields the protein CASSLASGASYEQFF.

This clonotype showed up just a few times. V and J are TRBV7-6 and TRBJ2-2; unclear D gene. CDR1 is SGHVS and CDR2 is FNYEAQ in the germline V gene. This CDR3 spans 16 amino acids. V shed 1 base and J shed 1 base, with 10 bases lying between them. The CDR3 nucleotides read TGTGCCAGCAGCTTAGAGTTAGGCGTGAACACCGGGGAGCTGTTTTTT. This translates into CASSLELGVNTGELFF. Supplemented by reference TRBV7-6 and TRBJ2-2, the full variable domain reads GAGVSQSPRYKVTKRGQDVALRCDPISGHVSLYWYRQALGQGPEFLTYFNYEAQQDKSGLPNDRFSAERPEGSISTLTIQRTEQRDSAMYRCASSLELGVNTGELFFGEGSRLTVL.

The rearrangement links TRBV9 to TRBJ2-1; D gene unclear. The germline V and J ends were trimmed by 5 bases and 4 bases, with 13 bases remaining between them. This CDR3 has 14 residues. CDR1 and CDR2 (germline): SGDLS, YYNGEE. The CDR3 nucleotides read TGTGCCAGCAGTCATCGGGCCGAATACAATGAGCAGTTCTTC. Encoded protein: CASSHRAEYNEQFF.

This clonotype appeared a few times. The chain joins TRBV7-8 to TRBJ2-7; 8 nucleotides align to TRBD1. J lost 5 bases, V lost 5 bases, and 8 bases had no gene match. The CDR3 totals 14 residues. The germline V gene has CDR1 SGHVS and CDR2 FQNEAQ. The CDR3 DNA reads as TGTGCCAGCAGCGCAAGACAGGGGATCGACGAGCAGTACTTC. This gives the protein CASSARQGIDEQYF.

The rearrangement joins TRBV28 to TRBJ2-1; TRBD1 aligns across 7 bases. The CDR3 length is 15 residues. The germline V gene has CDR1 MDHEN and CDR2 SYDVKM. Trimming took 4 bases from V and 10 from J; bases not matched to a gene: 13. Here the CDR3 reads CASSSKTGNSYEQFF. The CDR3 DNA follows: TGTGCCAGCAGTTCGAAGACAGGGAATTCCTACGAGCAGTTCTTC.

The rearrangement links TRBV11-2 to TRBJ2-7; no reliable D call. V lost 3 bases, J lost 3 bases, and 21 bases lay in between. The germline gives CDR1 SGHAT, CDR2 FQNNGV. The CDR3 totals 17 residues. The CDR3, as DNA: TGTGCCAGCAGCTTTGTTACCGAAGCTCCAGATAACTACGAGCAGTACTTC. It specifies CASSFVTEAPDNYEQYF.